This T cell receptor (beta chain) appears in the sequencing data of a study of siplizumab effects on memory and regulatory T cells. Study results and caveats: The mapping of alloreactive clones to unstimulated subsets covered only a minor fraction of them.

This CDR3 spans 17 amino acids. CDR1 and CDR2 (germline): SGDLS, YYNGEE. The V segment lost 3 bases and the J segment 3 bases; nucleotides outside the gene matches: 7. Clones were read by immunoSEQ multiplex PCR, and TCRdb kept only the in-frame ones, dropping some. Among fewer than 120,000 clones listed, 80% to 95% were seen once. About this clone: The antigen remains undetermined.

The chain couples TRBV9 to TRBJ2-6; 9 bases line up with TRBD1. The clonotype was recovered from a human donor in good health. The material sequenced was CD4+ T cells sorted from blood. In nucleotides, the CDR3 is TGTGCCAGCAGCGCGCGGACAGGGGTGTATGGGGCCAACGTCCTGACTTTC. Translation gives CASSARTGVYGANVLTF. The entire variable domain, with the rest obtained from reference TRBV9 and TRBJ2-6, is as follows: DSGVTQTPKHLITATGQRVTLRCSPRSGDLSVYWYQQSLDQGLQFLIQYYNGEERAKGNILERFSAQQFPDLHSELNLSSLELGDSALYFCASSARTGVYGANVLTFGAGSRLTVL.